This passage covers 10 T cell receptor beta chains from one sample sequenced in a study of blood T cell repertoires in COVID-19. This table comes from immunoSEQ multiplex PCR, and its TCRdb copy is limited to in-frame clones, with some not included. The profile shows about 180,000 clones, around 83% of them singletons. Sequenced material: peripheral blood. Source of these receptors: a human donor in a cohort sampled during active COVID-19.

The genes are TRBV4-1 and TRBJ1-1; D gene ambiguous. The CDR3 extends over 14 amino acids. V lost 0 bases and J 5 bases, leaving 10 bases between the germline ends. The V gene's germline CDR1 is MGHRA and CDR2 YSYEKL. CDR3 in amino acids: CASSQDGRETEAFF. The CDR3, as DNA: TGCGCCAGCAGCCAAGATGGGCGAGAAACTGAAGCTTTCTTT.

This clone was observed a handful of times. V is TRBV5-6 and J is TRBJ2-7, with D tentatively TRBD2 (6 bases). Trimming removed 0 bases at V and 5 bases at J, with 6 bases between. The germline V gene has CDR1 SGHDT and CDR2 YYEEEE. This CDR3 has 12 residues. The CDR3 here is CASSLGGDEQYF. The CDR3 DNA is TGTGCCAGCAGCTTGGGGGGGGACGAGCAGTACTTC.

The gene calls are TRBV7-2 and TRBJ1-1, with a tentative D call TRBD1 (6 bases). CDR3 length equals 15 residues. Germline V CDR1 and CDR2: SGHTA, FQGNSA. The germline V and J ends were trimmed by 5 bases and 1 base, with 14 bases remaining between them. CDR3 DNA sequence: TGTGCCAGCAGCGTCATACAGGGCTGGAACACTGAAGCTTTCTTT. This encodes CASSVIQGWNTEAFF.

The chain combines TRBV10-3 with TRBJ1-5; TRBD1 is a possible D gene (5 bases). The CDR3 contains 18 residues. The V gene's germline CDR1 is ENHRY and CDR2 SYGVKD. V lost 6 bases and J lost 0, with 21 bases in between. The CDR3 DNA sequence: TGTGCCATCAGCGAGAGAATTGACAGTGAGGATAGCAATCAGCCCCAGCATTTT. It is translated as CAISERIDSEDSNQPQHF.

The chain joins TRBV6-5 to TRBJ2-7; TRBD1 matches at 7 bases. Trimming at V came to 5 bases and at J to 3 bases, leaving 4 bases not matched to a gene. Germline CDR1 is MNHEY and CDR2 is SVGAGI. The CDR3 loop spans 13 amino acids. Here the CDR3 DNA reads TGTGCCAGCAGTCCCCGACAGGGCTACGAGCAGTACTTC. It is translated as CASSPRQGYEQYF.

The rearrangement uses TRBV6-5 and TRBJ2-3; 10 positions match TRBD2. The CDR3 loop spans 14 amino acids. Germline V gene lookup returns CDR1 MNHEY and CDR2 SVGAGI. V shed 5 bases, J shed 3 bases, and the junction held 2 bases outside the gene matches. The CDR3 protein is CASSKRGGTDTQYF. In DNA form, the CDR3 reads TGTGCCAGCAGTAAGCGGGGGGGGACAGATACGCAGTATTTT.

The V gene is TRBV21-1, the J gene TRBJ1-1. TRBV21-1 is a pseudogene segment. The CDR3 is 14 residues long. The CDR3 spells CASSQGREYTEAFF. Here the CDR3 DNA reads TGTGCCAGCAGCCAAGGTAGGGAGTACACTGAAGCTTTCTTT.

The CDR3 here is CASSQEAAYGYTF. DNA for the CDR3: TGCGCCAGCAGCCAAGAGGCCGCCTATGGCTACACCTTC. The rearrangement links TRBV4-3 to TRBJ1-2; D call uncertain. CDR1 LGHNA and CDR2 YSLEER come from the germline V gene. V lost 0 bases, J lost 4 bases, and 6 bases lay in between. This CDR3 is 13 amino acids long.

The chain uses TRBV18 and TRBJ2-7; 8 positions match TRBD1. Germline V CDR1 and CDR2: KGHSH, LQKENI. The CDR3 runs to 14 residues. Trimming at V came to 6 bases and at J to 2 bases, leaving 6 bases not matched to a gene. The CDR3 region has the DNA TGTGCCAGCTCGCCAAAACAGGGGGCCTACGAGCAGTACTTC. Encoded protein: CASSPKQGAYEQYF.

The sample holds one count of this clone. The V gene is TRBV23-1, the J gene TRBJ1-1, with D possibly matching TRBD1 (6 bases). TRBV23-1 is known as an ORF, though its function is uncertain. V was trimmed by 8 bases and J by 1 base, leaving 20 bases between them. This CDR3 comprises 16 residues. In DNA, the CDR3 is TGCGCCAGCGGGAAAGGGGCAGGGGCAAGGAACACTGAAGCTTTCTTT. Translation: CASGKGAGARNTEAFF.